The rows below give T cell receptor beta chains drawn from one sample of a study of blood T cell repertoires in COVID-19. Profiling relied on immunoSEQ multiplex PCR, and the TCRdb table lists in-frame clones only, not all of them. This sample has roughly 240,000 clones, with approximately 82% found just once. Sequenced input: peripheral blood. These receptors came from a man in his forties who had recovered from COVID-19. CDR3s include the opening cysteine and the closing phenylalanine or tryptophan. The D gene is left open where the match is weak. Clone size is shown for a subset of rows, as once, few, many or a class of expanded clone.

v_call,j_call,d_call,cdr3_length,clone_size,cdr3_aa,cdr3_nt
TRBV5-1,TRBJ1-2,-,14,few,CASSLGQDGYGYTF,TGCGCCAGCAGCTTAGGACAAGATGGCTATGGCTACACCTTC
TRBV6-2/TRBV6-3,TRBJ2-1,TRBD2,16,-,CASSYSIAGTYNEQFF,TGTGCCAGCAGTTACTCGATAGCGGGGACGTACAATGAGCAGTTCTTC
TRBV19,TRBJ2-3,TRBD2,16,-,CASSPISGRASDTQYF,TGTGCCAGTAGTCCAATAAGCGGGAGGGCCAGTGATACGCAGTATTTT
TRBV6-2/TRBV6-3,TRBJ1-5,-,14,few,CASSIGGLNQPQHF,TGTGCCAGCAGTATCGGGGGGCTGAATCAGCCCCAGCATTTT
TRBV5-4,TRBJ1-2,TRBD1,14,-,CASSPGQQMPGYTF,TGTGCCAGCAGCCCGGGACAGCAGATGCCTGGCTACACCTTC
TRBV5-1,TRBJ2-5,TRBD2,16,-,CASSLEGDYLKETQYF,TGCGCCAGCAGCTTGGAAGGGGACTATCTAAAAGAGACCCAGTACTTC
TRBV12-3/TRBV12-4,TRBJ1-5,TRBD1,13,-,CASRTGTNQPQHF,TGTGCCAGCAGGACAGGGACAAATCAGCCCCAGCATTTT
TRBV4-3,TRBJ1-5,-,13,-,CASSQGEGQPQHF,TGCGCCAGCAGCCAAGGGGAGGGACAGCCCCAGCATTTT
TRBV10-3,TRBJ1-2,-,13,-,CAISGTLNYGYTF,TGTGCCATCAGCGGGACTTTGAACTATGGCTACACCTTC
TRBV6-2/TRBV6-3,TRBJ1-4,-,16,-,CASSYATDSLHEKLFF,TGTGCCAGCAGTTACGCGACGGACAGCCTGCATGAAAAACTGTTTTTT
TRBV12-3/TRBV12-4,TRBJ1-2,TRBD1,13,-,CASSSRDRYGYTF,TGTGCCAGCAGTTCCCGGGACAGATACGGCTACACCTTC
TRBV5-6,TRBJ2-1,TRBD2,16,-,CASSGGLAGEGFEQFF,TGTGCCAGCAGCGGCGGACTAGCGGGAGAAGGATTTGAGCAGTTCTTC
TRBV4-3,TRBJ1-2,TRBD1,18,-,CASSQRLPGQGAYYGYTF,TGCGCCAGCAGCCAAAGATTACCGGGACAGGGGGCCTACTATGGCTACACCTTC
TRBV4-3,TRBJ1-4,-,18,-,CASSQVTGGRGSNEKLFF,TGCGCCAGCAGCCAAGTTACCGGGGGGCGCGGCTCTAATGAAAAACTGTTTTTT
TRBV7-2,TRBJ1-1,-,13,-,CASSLRMNTEAFF,TGTGCCAGCAGCTTGCGCATGAACACTGAAGCTTTCTTT
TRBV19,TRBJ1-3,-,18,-,CASSVTIGGLSSGNTIYF,TGTGCCAGTAGTGTCACGATCGGGGGACTCAGCTCTGGAAACACCATATATTTT
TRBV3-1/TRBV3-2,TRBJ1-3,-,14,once,CASSQTVPGNTIYF,TGTGCCAGCAGCCAAACAGTCCCTGGAAACACCATATATTTT
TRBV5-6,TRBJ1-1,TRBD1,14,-,CASSPRGDRDNAFF,TGTGCCAGCAGCCCCCGTGGGGACAGGGATAACGCTTTCTTT
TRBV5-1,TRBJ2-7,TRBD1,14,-,CASSPGTGTYEQYF,TGCGCCAGCAGCCCCGGGACAGGGACCTACGAGCAGTACTTC
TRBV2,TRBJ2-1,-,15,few,CASSGIGGSGNEQFF,TGTGCCAGCAGTGGGATTGGGGGGAGTGGGAATGAGCAGTTCTTC
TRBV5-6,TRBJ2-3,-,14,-,CASSFPQGRDTQYF,TGTGCCAGCAGCTTTCCGCAGGGCAGAGATACGCAGTATTTT
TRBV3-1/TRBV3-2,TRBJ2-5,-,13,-,CASSQDPVGTEYF,TGTGCCAGCAGCCAAGATCCTGTGGGGACTGAATACTTC
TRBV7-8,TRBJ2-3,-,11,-,CASSPFGTQYF,TGTGCCAGCAGCCCGTTCGGTACGCAGTATTTT
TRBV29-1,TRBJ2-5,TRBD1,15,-,CSVSSPGQGDETQYF,TGCAGCGTTAGTTCCCCGGGACAGGGCGACGAGACCCAGTACTTC
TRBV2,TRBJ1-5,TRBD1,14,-,CASSPTGGDQPQHF,TGTGCCAGCAGTCCAACAGGGGGTGATCAGCCCCAGCATTTT
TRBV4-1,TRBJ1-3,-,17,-,CASSQFGGGDAGNTIYF,TGCGCCAGCAGCCAATTTGGGGGAGGGGACGCTGGAAACACCATATATTTT
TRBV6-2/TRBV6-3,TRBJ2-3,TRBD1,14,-,CASSWQGAEDTQYF,TGTGCCAGCAGTTGGCAGGGGGCGGAAGATACGCAGTATTTT
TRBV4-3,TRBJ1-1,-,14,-,CASSQILDGSEAFF,TGCGCCAGCAGCCAGATATTAGACGGGTCTGAAGCTTTCTTT
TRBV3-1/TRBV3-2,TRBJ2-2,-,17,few,CASSQAVYIYNTGELFF,TGTGCCAGCAGCCAAGCTGTGTACATTTATAACACCGGGGAGCTGTTTTTT
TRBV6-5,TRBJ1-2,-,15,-,CASRPQGSENYGYTF,TGTGCCAGCAGGCCGCAGGGCTCTGAGAACTATGGCTACACCTTC
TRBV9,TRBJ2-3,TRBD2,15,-,CASSSTSGYTDTQYF,TGTGCCAGCAGTTCGACTAGCGGGTACACAGATACGCAGTATTTT
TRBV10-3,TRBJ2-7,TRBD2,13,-,CAISGTSGYEQYF,TGTGCCATCAGTGGGACTAGCGGGTACGAGCAGTACTTC
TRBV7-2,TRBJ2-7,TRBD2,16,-,CASSLMELAGTYEQYF,TGTGCCAGCAGCTTGATGGAACTAGCGGGGACCTACGAGCAGTACTTC
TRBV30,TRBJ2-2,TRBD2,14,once,CAWSRTSGTGELFF,TGTGCCTGGAGCCGGACTAGCGGGACCGGGGAGCTGTTTTTT
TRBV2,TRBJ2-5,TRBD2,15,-,CASMGVAGSQETQYF,TGTGCCAGCATGGGGGTAGCGGGAAGTCAAGAGACCCAGTACTTC
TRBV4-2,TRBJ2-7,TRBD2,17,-,CASSQVGTLAGAYEQYF,TGTGCCAGCAGCCAAGTTGGGACACTAGCGGGAGCCTACGAGCAGTACTTC
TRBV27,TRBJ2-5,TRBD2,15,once,CASSQTSGGLETQYF,TGTGCCAGCAGTCAAACTAGCGGGGGTTTGGAGACCCAGTACTTC
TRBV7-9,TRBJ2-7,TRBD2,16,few,CASSFSPGTSQTEQYF,TGTGCCAGCAGCTTCTCACCCGGGACTAGCCAAACCGAGCAGTACTTC
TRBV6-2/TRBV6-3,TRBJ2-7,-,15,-,CASSYGGSSSYEQYF,TGTGCCAGCAGTTACGGGGGCTCGAGCTCCTACGAGCAGTACTTC
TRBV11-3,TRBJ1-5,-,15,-,CASSHQARPAQPQHF,TGTGCCAGCAGCCACCAGGCAAGGCCGGCTCAGCCCCAGCATTTT
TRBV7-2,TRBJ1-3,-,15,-,CASSQQTDSRNTIYF,TGTGCCAGCAGCCAACAAACTGACAGTAGAAACACCATATATTTT
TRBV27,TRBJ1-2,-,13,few,CASSQRGGYGYTF,TGTGCCAGCAGTCAACGCGGCGGCTATGGCTACACCTTC
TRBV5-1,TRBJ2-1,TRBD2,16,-,CASSLEPSGGYNEQFF,TGCGCCAGCAGCTTGGAACCTAGCGGGGGCTACAATGAGCAGTTCTTC
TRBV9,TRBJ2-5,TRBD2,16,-,CASSVAQGLAGETQYF,TGTGCCAGCAGCGTAGCGCAAGGACTAGCGGGAGAGACCCAGTACTTC
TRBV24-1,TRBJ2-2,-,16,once,CATSDSAGAVTGELFF,TGTGCCACCAGTGATTCAGCAGGCGCCGTCACCGGGGAGCTGTTTTTT
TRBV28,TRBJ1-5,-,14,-,CASSLIGSNQPQHF,TGTGCCAGCAGTTTAATCGGTAGCAATCAGCCCCAGCATTTT
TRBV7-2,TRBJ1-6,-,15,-,CASSRRSGDYSPLHF,TGTGCCAGCAGCCGCCGTTCTGGAGATTATTCACCCCTCCACTTT
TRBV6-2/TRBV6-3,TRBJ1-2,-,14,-,CASSYGYSGAGYTF,TGTGCCAGCAGTTACGGGTACAGTGGTGCGGGCTACACCTTC
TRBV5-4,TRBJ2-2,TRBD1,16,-,CASSHPGQGSTGELFF,TGTGCCAGCAGCCACCCGGGACAGGGGAGCACCGGGGAGCTGTTTTTT
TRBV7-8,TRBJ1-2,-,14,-,CASSSLRRDYGYTF,TGTGCCAGCAGCTCTCTCCGAAGAGACTATGGCTACACCTTC